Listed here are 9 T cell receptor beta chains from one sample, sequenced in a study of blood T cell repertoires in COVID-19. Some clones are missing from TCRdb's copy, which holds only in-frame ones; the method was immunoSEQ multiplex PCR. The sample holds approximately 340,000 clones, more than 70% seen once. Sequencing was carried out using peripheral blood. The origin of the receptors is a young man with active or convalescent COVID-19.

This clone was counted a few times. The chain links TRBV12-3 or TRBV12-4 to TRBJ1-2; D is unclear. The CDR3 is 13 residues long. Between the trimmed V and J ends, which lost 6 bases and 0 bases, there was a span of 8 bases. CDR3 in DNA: TGTGCCAGCAGACCTACAGCTAACTATGGCTACACCTTC. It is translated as CASRPTANYGYTF.

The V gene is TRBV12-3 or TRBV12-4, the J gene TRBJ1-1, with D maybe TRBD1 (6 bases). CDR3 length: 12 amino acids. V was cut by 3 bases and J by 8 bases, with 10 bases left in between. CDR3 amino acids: CASSFTDREAFF. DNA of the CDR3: TGTGCCAGCAGTTTTACGGACAGAGAAGCTTTCTTT.

The CDR3 loop reads CASSLAGVPYEQYF. The CDR3 DNA reads as TGCGCCAGCAGCTTGGCTGGAGTTCCCTACGAGCAGTACTTC. V gene TRBV5-1 combines with J gene TRBJ2-7; D is unclear. This CDR3 region has 14 residues. Trimming removed 0 bases at V and 2 bases at J, with 9 bases between. CDR1 and CDR2 from the germline V gene are SGHRS and YFSETQ.

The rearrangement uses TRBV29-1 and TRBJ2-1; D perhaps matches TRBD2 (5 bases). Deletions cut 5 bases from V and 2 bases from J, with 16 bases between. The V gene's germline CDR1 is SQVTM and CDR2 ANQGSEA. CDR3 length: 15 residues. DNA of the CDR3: TGCAGCGTTACGACCGGACTCGATGCCTACAATGAGCAGTTCTTC. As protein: CSVTTGLDAYNEQFF.

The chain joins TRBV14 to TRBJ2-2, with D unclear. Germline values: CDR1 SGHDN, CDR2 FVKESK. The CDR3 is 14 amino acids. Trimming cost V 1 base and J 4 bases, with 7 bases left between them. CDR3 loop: CASSQVPGTGELFF. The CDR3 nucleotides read TGTGCCAGCAGCCAAGTGCCGGGCACCGGGGAGCTGTTTTTT. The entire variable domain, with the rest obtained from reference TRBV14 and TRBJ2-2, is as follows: EAGVTQFPSHSVIEKGQTVTLRCDPISGHDNLYWYRRVMGKEIKFLLHFVKESKQDESGMPNNRFLAERTGGTYSTLKVQPAELEDSGVYFCASSQVPGTGELFFGEGSRLTVL.

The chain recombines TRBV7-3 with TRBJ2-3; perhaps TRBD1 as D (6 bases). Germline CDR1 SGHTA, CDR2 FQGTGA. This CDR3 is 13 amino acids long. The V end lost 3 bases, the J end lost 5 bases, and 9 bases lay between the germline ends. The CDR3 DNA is TGTGCCAGCAGCTTGCAGGGGCGAGATACGCAGTATTTT. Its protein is CASSLQGRDTQYF.

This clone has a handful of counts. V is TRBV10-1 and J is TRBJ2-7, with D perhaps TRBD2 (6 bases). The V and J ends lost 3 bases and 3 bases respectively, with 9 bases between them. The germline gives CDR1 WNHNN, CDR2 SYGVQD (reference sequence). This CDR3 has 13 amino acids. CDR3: CASSEPGGYEQYF. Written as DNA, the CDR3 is TGCGCCAGCAGTGAACCCGGGGGCTACGAGCAGTACTTC.

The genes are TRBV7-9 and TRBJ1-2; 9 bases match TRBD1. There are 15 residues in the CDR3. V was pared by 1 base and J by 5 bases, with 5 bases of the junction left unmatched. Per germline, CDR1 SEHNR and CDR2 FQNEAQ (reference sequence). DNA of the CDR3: TGTGCCAGCAGCTTAGGAACAGGGGGCTCTTATGGCTACACCTTC. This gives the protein CASSLGTGGSYGYTF.

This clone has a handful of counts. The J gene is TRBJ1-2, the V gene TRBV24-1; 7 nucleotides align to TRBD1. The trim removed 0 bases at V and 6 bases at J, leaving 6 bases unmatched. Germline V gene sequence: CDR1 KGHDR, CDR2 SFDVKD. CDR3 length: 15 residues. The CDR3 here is CATSDLQGGEDGYTF. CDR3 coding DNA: TGTGCCACCAGTGATTTGCAAGGGGGCGAGGATGGCTACACCTTC.